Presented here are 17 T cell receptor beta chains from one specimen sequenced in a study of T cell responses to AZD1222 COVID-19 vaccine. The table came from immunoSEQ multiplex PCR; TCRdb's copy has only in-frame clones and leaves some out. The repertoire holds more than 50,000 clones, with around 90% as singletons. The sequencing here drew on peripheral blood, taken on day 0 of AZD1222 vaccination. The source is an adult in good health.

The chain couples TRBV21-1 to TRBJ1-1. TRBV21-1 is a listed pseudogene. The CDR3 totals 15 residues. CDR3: CASSIREDGGPQAFF. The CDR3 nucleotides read TGTGCCAGCAGCATAAGGGAGGACGGGGGACCACAAGCTTTCTTT.

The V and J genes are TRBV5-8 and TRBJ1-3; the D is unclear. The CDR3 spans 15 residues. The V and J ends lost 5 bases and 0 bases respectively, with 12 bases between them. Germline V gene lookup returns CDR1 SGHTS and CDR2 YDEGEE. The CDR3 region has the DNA TGTGCCAGCAGACTAGGAATAAGCTCTGGAAACACCATATATTTT. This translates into CASRLGISSGNTIYF.

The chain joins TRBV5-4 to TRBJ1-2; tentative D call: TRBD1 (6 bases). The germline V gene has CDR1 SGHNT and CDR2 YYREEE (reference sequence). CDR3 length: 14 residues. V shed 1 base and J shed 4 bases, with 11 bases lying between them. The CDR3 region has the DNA TGTGCCAGCAGCTTGAACAGGGCTGGCTATGGCTACACCTTC. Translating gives CASSLNRAGYGYTF.

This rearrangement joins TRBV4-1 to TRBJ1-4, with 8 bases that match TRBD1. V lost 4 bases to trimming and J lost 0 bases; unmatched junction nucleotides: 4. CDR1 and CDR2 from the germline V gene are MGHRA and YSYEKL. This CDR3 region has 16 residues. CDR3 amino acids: CASSPTGQATNEKLFF. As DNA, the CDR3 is TGCGCCAGCAGCCCCACGGGACAGGCAACTAATGAAAAACTGTTTTTT.

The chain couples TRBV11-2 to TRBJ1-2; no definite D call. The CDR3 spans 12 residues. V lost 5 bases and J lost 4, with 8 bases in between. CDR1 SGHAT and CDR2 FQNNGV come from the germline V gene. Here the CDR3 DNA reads TGTGCCAGCAGCACTGAATTCTATGGCTACACCTTC. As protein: CASSTEFYGYTF.

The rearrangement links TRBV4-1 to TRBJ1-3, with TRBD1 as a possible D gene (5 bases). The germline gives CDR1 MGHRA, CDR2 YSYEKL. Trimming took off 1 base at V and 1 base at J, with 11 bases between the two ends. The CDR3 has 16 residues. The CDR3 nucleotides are TGCGCCAGCAGCCAAGTGGGGCGGGGATCTGGAAACACCATATATTTT. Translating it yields CASSQVGRGSGNTIYF.

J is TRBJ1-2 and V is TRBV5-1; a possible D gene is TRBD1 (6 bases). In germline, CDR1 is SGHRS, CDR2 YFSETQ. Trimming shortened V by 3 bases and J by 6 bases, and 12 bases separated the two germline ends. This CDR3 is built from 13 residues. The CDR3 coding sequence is TGCGCCAGCAGCTCAGACAGGCCCCATGGCTACACCTTC. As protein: CASSSDRPHGYTF.

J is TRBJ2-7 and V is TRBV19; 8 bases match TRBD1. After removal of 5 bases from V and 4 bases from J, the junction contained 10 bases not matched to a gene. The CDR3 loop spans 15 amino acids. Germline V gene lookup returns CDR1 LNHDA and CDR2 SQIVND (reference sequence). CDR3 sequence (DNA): TGTGCCAGTAGTCAATCCAGGGGGCGTGGGTACGAGCAGTACTTC. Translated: CASSQSRGRGYEQYF. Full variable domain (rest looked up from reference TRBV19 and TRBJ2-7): DGGITQSPKYLFRKEGQNVTLSCEQNLNHDAMYWYRQDPGQGLRLIYYSQIVNDFQKGDIAEGYSVSREKKESFPLTVTSAQKNPTAFYLCASSQSRGRGYEQYFGPGTRLTVT.

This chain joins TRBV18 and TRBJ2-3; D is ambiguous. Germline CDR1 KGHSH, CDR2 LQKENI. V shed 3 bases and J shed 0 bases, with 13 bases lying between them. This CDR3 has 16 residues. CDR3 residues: CASSPTLALSTDTQYF. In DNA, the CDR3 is TGTGCCAGCTCACCCACGCTGGCCCTTAGCACAGATACGCAGTATTTT. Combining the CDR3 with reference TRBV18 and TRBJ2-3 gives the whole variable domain NAGVMQNPRHLVRRRGQEARLRCSPMKGHSHVYWYRQLPEEGLKFMVYLQKENIIDESGMPKERFSAEFPKEGPSILRIQQVVRGDSAAYFCASSPTLALSTDTQYFGPGTRLTVL.

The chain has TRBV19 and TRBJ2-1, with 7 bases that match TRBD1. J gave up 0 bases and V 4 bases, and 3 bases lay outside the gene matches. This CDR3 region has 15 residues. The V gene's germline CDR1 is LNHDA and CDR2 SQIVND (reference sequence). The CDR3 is CASSKDRNSYNEQFF. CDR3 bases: TGTGCCAGTAGTAAGGACAGGAACTCCTACAATGAGCAGTTCTTC. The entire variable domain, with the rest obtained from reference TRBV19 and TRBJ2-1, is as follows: DGGITQSPKYLFRKEGQNVTLSCEQNLNHDAMYWYRQDPGQGLRLIYYSQIVNDFQKGDIAEGYSVSREKKESFPLTVTSAQKNPTAFYLCASSKDRNSYNEQFFGPGTRLTVL.

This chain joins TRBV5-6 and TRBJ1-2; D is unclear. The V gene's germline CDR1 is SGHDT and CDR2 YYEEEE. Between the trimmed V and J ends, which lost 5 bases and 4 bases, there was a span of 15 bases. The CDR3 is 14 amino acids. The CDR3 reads CASRAYSGSYGYTF. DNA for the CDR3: TGTGCCAGCAGAGCTTATTCGGGGAGCTATGGCTACACCTTC.

CDR3 in DNA: TGTGCCAGCAGCCCCACCGGGACACAGACCTACGAGCAGTACTTC. Its protein product is CASSPTGTQTYEQYF. The genes are TRBV9 and TRBJ2-7; TRBD1 might be the D (6 bases). V gave up 4 bases and J gave up 2 bases, with 16 bases separating them. Germline V gene sequence: CDR1 SGDLS, CDR2 YYNGEE. The CDR3 contains 15 residues.

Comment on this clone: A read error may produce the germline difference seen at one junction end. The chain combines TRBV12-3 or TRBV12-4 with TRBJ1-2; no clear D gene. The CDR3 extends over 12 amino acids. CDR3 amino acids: CASSYRVGRIDF. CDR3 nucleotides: TGTGCCAGCAGCTATAGAGTGGGCCGGATTGACTTC.

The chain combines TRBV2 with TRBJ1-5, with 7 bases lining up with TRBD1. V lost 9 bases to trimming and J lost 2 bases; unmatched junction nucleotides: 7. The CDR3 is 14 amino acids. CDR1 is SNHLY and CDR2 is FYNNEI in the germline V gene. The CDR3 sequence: CASRQGLGNQPQHF. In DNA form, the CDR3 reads TGTGCCAGTCGACAGGGTTTGGGCAATCAGCCCCAGCATTTT.

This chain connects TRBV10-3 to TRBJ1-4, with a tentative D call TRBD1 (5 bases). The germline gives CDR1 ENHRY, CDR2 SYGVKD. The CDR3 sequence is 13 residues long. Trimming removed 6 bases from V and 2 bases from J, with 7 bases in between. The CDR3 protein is CAIRGVTNEKLFF. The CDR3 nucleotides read TGTGCCATCAGAGGGGTCACTAATGAAAAACTGTTTTTT.

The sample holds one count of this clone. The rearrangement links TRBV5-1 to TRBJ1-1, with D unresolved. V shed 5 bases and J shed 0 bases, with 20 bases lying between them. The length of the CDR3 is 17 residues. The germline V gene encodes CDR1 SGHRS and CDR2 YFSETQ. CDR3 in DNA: TGCGCCAGCAGTTTCATTCCCGGGCCAAACATGAACACTGAAGCTTTCTTT. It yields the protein CASSFIPGPNMNTEAFF.

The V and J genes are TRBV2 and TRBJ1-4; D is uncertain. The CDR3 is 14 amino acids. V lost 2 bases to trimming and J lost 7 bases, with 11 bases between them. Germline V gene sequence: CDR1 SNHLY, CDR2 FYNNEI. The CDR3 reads CASSERVFGEKLFF. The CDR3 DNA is TGTGCCAGCAGTGAACGGGTATTTGGTGAAAAACTGTTTTTT.